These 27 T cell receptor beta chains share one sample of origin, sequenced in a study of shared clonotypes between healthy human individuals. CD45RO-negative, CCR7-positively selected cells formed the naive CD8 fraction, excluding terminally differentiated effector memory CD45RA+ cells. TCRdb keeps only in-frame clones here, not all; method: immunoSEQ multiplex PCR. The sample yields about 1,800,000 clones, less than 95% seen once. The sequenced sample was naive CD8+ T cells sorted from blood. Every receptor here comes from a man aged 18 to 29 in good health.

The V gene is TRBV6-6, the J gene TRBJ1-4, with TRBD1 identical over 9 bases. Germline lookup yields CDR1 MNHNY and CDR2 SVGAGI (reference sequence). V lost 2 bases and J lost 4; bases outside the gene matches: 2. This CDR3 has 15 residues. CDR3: CASSYGDRVNEKLFF. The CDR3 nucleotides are TGTGCCAGCAGTTACGGGGACAGGGTTAATGAAAAACTGTTTTTT.

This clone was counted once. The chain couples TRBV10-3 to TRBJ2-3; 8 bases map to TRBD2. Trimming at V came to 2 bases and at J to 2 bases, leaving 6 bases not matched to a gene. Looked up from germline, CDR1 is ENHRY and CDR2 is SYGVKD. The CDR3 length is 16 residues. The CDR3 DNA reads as TGTGCCATCAGTGAGGGGCTAGCGGGCTTCACAGATACGCAGTATTTT. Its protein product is CAISEGLAGFTDTQYF.

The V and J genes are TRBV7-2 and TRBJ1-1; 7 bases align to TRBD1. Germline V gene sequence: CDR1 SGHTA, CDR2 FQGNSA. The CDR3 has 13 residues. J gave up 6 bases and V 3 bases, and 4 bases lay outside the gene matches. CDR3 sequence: CASSFMGQPEAFF. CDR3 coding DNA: TGTGCCAGCAGCTTTATGGGACAGCCTGAAGCTTTCTTT.

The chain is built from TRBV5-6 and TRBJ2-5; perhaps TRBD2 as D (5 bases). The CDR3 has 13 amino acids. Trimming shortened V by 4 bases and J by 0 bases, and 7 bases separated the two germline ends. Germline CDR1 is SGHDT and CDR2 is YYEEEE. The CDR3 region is CASSPGDQETQYF. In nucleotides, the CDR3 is TGTGCCAGCAGCCCCGGGGACCAAGAGACCCAGTACTTC.

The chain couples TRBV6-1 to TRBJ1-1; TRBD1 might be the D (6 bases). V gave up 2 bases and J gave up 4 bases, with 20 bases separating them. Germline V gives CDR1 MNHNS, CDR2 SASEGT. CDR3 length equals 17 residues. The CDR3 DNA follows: TGTGCCAGCAGTGAATGGATTAGTAGGCAGGGGACCACTGAAGCTTTCTTT. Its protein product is CASSEWISRQGTTEAFF.

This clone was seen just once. CDR3 residues: CASSLMGTSGAEQYF. The CDR3 nucleotides are TGTGCCAGCAGTTTAATGGGGACTAGCGGGGCAGAGCAGTACTTC. The chain joins TRBV27 to TRBJ2-7; TRBD2 matches 13 bases. Per germline, CDR1 MNHEY and CDR2 SMNVEV (reference sequence). Trimming at V came to 2 bases and at J to 7 bases, leaving 5 bases not matched to a gene. The CDR3 has 15 residues.

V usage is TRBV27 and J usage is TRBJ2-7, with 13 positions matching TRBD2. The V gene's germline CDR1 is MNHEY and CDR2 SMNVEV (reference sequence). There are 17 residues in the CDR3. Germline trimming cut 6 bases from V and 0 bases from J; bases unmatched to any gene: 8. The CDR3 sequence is CASRKTSGRWSSYEQYF. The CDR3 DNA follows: TGTGCCAGCAGGAAGACTAGCGGGAGGTGGAGCTCCTACGAGCAGTACTTC.

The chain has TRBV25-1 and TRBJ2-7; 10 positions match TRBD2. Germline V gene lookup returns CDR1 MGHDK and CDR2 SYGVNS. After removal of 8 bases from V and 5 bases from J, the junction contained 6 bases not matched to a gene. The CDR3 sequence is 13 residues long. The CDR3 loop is CASGLAGENEQYF. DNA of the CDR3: TGTGCCAGCGGGCTAGCGGGAGAAAACGAGCAGTACTTC.

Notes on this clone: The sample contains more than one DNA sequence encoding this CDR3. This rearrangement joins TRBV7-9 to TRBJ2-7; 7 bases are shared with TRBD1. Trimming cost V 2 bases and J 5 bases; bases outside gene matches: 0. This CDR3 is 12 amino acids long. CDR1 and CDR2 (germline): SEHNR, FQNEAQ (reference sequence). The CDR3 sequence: CASSLQGDEQYF. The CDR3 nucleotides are TGTGCCAGCAGCTTACAGGGGGACGAGCAGTACTTC. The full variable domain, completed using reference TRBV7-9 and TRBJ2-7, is DTGVSQNPRHKITKRGQNVTFRCDPISEHNRLYWYRQTLGQGPEFLTYFQNEAQLEKSRLLSDRFSAERPKGSFSTLEIQRTEQGDSAMYLCASSLQGDEQYFGPGTRLTVT.

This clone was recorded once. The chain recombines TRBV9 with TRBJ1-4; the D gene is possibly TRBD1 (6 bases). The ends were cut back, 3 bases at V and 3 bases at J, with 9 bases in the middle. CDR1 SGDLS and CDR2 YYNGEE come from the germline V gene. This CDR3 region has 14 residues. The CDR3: CASSAGGSNEKLFF. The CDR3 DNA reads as TGTGCCAGCAGCGCCGGGGGCTCTAATGAAAAACTGTTTTTT.

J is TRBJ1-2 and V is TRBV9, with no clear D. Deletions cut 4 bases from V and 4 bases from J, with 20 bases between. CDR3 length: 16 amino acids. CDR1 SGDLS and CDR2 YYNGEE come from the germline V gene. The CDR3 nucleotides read TGTGCCAGCAGCCCCCGCGTGGACCTGTGGGGCTATGGCTACACCTTC. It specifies CASSPRVDLWGYGYTF.

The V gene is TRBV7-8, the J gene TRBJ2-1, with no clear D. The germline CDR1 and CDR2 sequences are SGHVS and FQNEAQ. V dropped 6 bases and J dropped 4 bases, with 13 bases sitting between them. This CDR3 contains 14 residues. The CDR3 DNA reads TGTGCCAGCAGTCTTGGACCCCCTTACAATGAGCAGTTCTTC. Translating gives CASSLGPPYNEQFF. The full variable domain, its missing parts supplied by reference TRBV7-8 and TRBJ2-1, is GAGVSQSPRYKVAKRGQDVALRCDPISGHVSLFWYQQALGQGPEFLTYFQNEAQLDKSGLPSDRFFAERPEGSVSTLKIQRTQQEDSAVYLCASSLGPPYNEQFFGPGTRLTVL.

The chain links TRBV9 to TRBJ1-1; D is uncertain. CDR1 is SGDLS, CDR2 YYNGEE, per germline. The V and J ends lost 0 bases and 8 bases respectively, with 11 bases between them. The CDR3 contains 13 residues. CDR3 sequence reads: CASSVGDFSEAFF. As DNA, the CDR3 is TGTGCCAGCAGCGTAGGGGATTTTTCAGAAGCTTTCTTT.

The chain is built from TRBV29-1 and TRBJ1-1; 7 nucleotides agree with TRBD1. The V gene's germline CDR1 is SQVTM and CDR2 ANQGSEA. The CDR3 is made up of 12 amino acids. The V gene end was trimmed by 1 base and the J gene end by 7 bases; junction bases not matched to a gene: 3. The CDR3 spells CSVEGYRGEAFF. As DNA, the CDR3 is TGCAGCGTTGAAGGATACAGGGGTGAAGCTTTCTTT.

CDR3 in amino acids: CASTLRGSSTEAFF. DNA of the CDR3: TGTGCCAGCACTCTTAGGGGTTCAAGCACTGAAGCTTTCTTT. The chain has TRBV28 and TRBJ1-1; D may be TRBD1 (5 bases). Trimming cost V 7 bases and J 4 bases, with 16 bases left between them. Germline V CDR1 and CDR2: MDHEN, SYDVKM. The CDR3 length is 14 residues.

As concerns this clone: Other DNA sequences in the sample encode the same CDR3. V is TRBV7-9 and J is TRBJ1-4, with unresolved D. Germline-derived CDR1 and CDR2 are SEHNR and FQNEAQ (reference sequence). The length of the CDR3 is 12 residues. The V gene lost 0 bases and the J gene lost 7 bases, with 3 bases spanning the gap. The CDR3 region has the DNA TGTGCCAGCAGCTTAGCGGCTGAAAAACTGTTTTTT. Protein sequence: CASSLAAEKLFF.

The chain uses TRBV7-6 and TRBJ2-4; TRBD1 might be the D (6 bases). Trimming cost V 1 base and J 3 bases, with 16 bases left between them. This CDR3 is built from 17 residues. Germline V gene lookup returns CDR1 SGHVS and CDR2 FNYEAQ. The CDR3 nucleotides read TGTGCCAGCAGCTTAGGGCCGGGCCAGGGGAACAAAAACATTCAGTACTTC. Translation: CASSLGPGQGNKNIQYF.

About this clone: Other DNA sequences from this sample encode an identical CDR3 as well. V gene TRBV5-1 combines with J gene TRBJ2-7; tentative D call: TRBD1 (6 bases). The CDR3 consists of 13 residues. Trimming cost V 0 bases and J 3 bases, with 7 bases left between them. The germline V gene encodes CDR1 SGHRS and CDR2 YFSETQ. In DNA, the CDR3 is TGCGCCAGCAGCTTGGAGGGGGTCTACGAGCAGTACTTC. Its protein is CASSLEGVYEQYF.

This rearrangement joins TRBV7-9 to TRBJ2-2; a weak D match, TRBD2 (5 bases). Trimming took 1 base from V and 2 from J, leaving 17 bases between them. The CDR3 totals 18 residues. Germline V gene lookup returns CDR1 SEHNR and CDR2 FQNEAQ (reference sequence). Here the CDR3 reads CASSLELHLASNTGELFF. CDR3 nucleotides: TGTGCCAGCAGCTTAGAGCTCCATCTAGCCTCCAACACCGGGGAGCTGTTTTTT.

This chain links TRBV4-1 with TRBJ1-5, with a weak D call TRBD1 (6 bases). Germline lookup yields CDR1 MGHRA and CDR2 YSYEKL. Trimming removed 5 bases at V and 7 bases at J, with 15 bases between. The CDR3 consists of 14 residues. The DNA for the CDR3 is TGCGCCAGCAGCGGACACAGGGATGGACAGCCCCAGCATTTT. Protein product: CASSGHRDGQPQHF.

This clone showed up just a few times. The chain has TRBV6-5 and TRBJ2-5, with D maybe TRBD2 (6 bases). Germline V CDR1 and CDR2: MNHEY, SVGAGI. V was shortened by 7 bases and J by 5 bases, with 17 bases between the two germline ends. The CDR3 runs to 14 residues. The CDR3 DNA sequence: TGTGCCAGCATTGGATCCGGGGGTCGGGAGACCCAGTACTTC. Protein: CASIGSGGRETQYF.

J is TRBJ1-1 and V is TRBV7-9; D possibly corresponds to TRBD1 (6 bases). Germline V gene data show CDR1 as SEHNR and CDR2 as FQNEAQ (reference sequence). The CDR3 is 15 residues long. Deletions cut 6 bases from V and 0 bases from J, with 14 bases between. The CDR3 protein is CASRPRGFMNTEAFF. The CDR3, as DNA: TGTGCCAGCAGGCCCAGGGGATTCATGAACACTGAAGCTTTCTTT.

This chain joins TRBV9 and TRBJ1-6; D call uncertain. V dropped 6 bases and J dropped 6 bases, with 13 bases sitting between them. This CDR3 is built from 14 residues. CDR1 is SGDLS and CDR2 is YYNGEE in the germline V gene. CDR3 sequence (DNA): TGTGCCAGCACATCGTCCGGTGCTAATTCACCCCTCCACTTT. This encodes CASTSSGANSPLHF.

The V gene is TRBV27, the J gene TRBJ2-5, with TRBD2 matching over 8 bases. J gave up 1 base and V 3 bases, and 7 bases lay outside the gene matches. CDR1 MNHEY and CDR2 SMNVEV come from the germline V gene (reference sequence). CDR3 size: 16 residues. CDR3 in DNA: TGTGCCAGCAGTTTCGCCACGGGAGGGGTCCAAGAGACCCAGTACTTC. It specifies CASSFATGGVQETQYF.

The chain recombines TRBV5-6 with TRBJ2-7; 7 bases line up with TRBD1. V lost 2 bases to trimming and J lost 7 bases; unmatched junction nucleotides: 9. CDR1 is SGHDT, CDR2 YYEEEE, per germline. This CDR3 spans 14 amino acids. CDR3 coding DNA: TGTGCCAGCAGCTTTGTGACAGGGCCTGGGGAGCAGTACTTC. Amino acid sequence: CASSFVTGPGEQYF.

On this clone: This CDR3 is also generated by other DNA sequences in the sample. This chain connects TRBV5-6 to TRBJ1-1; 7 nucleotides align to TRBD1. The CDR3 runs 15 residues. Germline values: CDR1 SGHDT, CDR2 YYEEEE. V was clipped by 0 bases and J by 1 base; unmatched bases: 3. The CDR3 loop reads CASSLAQGGNTEAFF. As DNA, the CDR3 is TGTGCCAGCAGCTTGGCGCAGGGGGGGAACACTGAAGCTTTCTTT.

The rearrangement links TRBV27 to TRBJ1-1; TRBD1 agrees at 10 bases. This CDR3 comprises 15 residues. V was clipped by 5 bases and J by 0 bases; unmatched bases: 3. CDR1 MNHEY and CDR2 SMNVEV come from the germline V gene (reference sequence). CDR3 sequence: CASSAGQGMNTEAFF. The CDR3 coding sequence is TGTGCCAGCAGTGCGGGACAGGGGATGAACACTGAAGCTTTCTTT.